One and the same sample provided the 20 T cell receptor beta chains below, sequenced in a study of vaccination effects on CD4 cells after COVID-19. For these TCRs, the target antigens are not known. Viral peptide pool expansion of antigen-specific CD4+ T cells preceded sequencing in the ViraFEST assay. Scientists isolated CD4+ T cells after an approximately 10-day culture period ended. All participants had two doses of either the BNT162b2 or mRNA-1273 vaccine. Only in-frame clones appear in the TCRdb table, and some are missing; sequencing was by immunoSEQ multiplex PCR. The sample lists 25,000 to 35,000 clones; 80% to 85% were seen once. The sample was CD4+ T cells from PBMCs cultured with SARS-CoV-2 spike peptides, taken after COVID-19 vaccination. These receptor sequences come from a human donor who received a COVID-19 vaccine. Some clones in this sample may be carry-over from other donors' samples.

V gene TRBV9 combines with J gene TRBJ1-1; D possibly corresponds to TRBD1 (6 bases). The germline CDR1 and CDR2 sequences are SGDLS and YYNGEE. V shed 0 bases and J shed 7 bases, with 13 bases lying between them. The length of the CDR3 is 14 residues. CDR3 coding DNA: TGTGCCAGCAGCGTAGATCAGGGGATAGATGAAGCTTTCTTT. Translating gives CASSVDQGIDEAFF.

This clone showed up just a few times. The gene calls are TRBV7-2 and TRBJ2-2; 7 bases map to TRBD2. The V and J ends lost 2 bases and 4 bases, in that order; junction bases with no gene match: 4. The CDR3 is made up of 15 amino acids. The germline gives CDR1 SGHTA, CDR2 FQGNSA. The CDR3 DNA sequence: TGTGCCAGCAGCTTACAGGGAGGGACCACCGGGGAGCTGTTTTTT. This gives the protein CASSLQGGTTGELFF.

The chain combines TRBV2 with TRBJ1-5; D might be TRBD1 (5 bases). Germline-derived CDR1 and CDR2 are SNHLY and FYNNEI. CDR3 length: 11 amino acids. The V end lost 4 bases, the J end lost 11 bases, and 9 bases lay between the germline ends. CDR3 residues: CASSGDSAQHF. The CDR3 nucleotides are TGTGCCAGCAGTGGAGACAGTGCCCAGCATTTT.

The genes are TRBV7-8 and TRBJ2-2; tentatively, D is TRBD2 (5 bases). The CDR3 is 15 residues long. V gave up 1 base and J gave up 4 bases, with 10 bases separating them. Germline values: CDR1 SGHVS, CDR2 FQNEAQ. CDR3 nucleotide sequence: TGTGCCAGCAGCTTAGGGTCAGGAGGCACCGGGGAGCTGTTTTTT. Its protein product is CASSLGSGGTGELFF.

The gene calls are TRBV5-1 and TRBJ2-5; tentatively, D is TRBD1 (5 bases). The CDR3 is 14 amino acids. Germline V gives CDR1 SGHRS, CDR2 YFSETQ. Trimming removed 4 bases from V and 3 bases from J, with 13 bases in between. CDR3 DNA: TGCGCCAGCAGCACTTACAGGCAGGAAGAGACCCAGTACTTC. This gives the protein CASSTYRQEETQYF.

This chain connects TRBV30 to TRBJ1-3; unclear D gene. The V end was cut by 2 bases, the J end by 0 bases, with 11 bases between. The CDR3 totals 15 residues. Germline CDR1 reads GTSNPN; CDR2 reads SVGIG (reference sequence). The CDR3 loop is CAWSFDSSSGNTIYF. CDR3 nucleotides: TGTGCCTGGAGTTTCGACTCGAGCTCTGGAAACACCATATATTTT.

The V call is TRBV12-3 or TRBV12-4, the J call TRBJ1-5; TRBD1 matches at 7 bases. V lost 6 bases and J lost 7; bases outside the gene matches: 6. The CDR3 sequence is 13 residues long. The CDR3 sequence: CASSRQGDQPQHF. The CDR3 DNA follows: TGTGCCAGCAGCCGACAGGGCGACCAGCCCCAGCATTTT.

The V gene is TRBV5-6, the J gene TRBJ2-7, with 9 bases that match TRBD1. V trimming: 5 bases; J trimming: 10 bases; junction bases outside the gene matches: 16. The CDR3 is 15 residues long. The germline V gene has CDR1 SGHDT and CDR2 YYEEEE. In DNA form, the CDR3 reads TGTGCCAGCAGTTCTACCGGGACAGGGTTTTACGGACAGTACGTC. This codes for CASSSTGTGFYGQYV.

The V gene is TRBV6-6, the J gene TRBJ1-2, with D unresolved. Looked up from germline, CDR1 is MNHNY and CDR2 is SVGAGI (reference sequence). CDR3 length: 15 residues. V lost 6 bases to trimming and J lost 4 bases, with 18 bases between them. The CDR3 nucleotides read TGTGCCAGCAGACCAATCCTCACCTCAGTCTATGGCTACACCTTC. Its translation is CASRPILTSVYGYTF.

The rearrangement links TRBV4-2 to TRBJ2-6; D is possibly TRBD2 (5 bases). Trimming shortened V by 2 bases and J by 4 bases, and 18 bases separated the two germline ends. The CDR3 length is 18 residues. Germline loops: CDR1 LGHNA, CDR2 YNFKEQ. This chain's CDR3 is CASSQRPPGDTGANVLTF. Written as DNA, the CDR3 is TGTGCCAGCAGCCAACGTCCCCCCGGGGATACAGGGGCCAACGTCCTGACTTTC.

This clone was detected only a few times. The V gene is TRBV4-1, the J gene TRBJ1-2; TRBD1 aligns across 8 bases. In germline, CDR1 is MGHRA, CDR2 YSYEKL. The V gene end was trimmed by 0 bases and the J gene end by 0 bases; junction bases not matched to a gene: 0. This CDR3 has 15 residues. CDR3 DNA: TGCGCCAGCAGCCAAGACAGGGGGCCTAACTATGGCTACACCTTC. Encoded protein: CASSQDRGPNYGYTF.

The V gene is TRBV5-1, the J gene TRBJ2-3, with D possibly TRBD1 on 5 matching bases. This CDR3 region has 14 residues. The germline V gene encodes CDR1 SGHRS and CDR2 YFSETQ. Trimming stripped 0 bases from V and 2 bases from J, with 7 bases between. The chain's CDR3 is CASSLVGATDTQYF. DNA for the CDR3: TGCGCCAGCAGCTTGGTTGGGGCCACAGATACGCAGTATTTT.

This chain joins TRBV7-2 and TRBJ1-5, with TRBD1 identical over 7 bases. This CDR3 is 14 amino acids long. Looked up from germline, CDR1 is SGHTA and CDR2 is FQGNSA. J lost 4 bases, V lost 4 bases, and 4 bases had no gene match. DNA for the CDR3: TGTGCCAGCAGCTCTAGACAGGGTAATCAGCCCCAGCATTTT. Its protein product is CASSSRQGNQPQHF.

The chain joins TRBV5-1 to TRBJ2-5; 8 nucleotides line up with TRBD1. Germline lookup yields CDR1 SGHRS and CDR2 YFSETQ. CDR3 length equals 17 residues. V lost 1 base and J lost 2; bases outside the gene matches: 10. CDR3 region: CASSLRSRGLGQETQYF. The DNA for the CDR3 is TGCGCCAGCAGCTTGAGATCCAGGGGGCTAGGGCAAGAGACCCAGTACTTC.

The chain recombines TRBV6-2 or TRBV6-3 with TRBJ2-2, with no clear D. V dropped 2 bases and J dropped 5 bases, with 9 bases sitting between them. The CDR3 length is 14 residues. The V gene's germline CDR1 is MNHEY and CDR2 SVGEGT. The CDR3 here is CASSYGVGTGELFF. CDR3 nucleotides: TGTGCCAGCAGTTACGGGGTCGGGACCGGGGAGCTGTTTTTT.

The chain is built from TRBV6-5 and TRBJ1-3; D remains unclear. The CDR3 spans 13 residues. In germline, CDR1 is MNHEY, CDR2 SVGAGI. V gave up 6 bases and J gave up 3 bases, with 9 bases separating them. CDR3 amino acids: CASRAELGNTIYF. DNA for the CDR3: TGTGCCAGCAGGGCTGAACTTGGAAACACCATATATTTT.

The rearrangement links TRBV11-2 to TRBJ1-6; D unresolved. Trimming stripped 5 bases from V and 0 bases from J, with 14 bases between. The CDR3 spans 17 residues. Germline assignment: CDR1 SGHAT and CDR2 FQNNGV. CDR3 nucleotides: TGTGCCAGCAGCCCCCAACGGGCGAGCTCCTATAATTCACCCCTCCACTTT. Translation gives CASSPQRASSYNSPLHF.

This rearrangement joins TRBV7-7 to TRBJ2-5; 11 bases line up with TRBD1. In germline, CDR1 is SSHAT, CDR2 FNYEAQ (reference sequence). CDR3 length: 15 amino acids. V lost 5 bases to trimming and J lost 7 bases; unmatched junction nucleotides: 9. The DNA for the CDR3 is TGTGCCAGCAGCCCTAGGACAGGGGGCGCCGGGACCCAGTACTTC. Its translation is CASSPRTGGAGTQYF.

This clone occurred once. V and J are TRBV10-3 and TRBJ1-6; D not certain. The V end lost 7 bases, the J end lost 0 bases, and 7 bases lay between the germline ends. The CDR3 sequence is 14 residues long. CDR1 and CDR2 from the germline V gene are ENHRY and SYGVKD. The CDR3 DNA reads TGTGCCATCACCGGCAGCTCCTATAATTCACCCCTCCACTTT. Translation gives CAITGSSYNSPLHF.

The chain carries TRBV5-4 and TRBJ1-1; a possible D gene is TRBD1 (5 bases). V was trimmed by 0 bases and J by 5 bases, leaving 11 bases between them. The CDR3 runs 14 residues. Germline CDR1 SGHNT, CDR2 YYREEE (reference sequence). This chain's CDR3 is CASSLAGTETEAFF. DNA for the CDR3: TGTGCCAGCAGCTTGGCTGGGACTGAGACTGAAGCTTTCTTT.